This passage covers 21 T cell receptor beta chains from one sample sequenced in a study of blood T cell repertoires in COVID-19. Clones were read by immunoSEQ multiplex PCR, and TCRdb kept only the in-frame ones, dropping some. The data hold under 300,000 clones, with about nine tenths observed a single time. Sequences were obtained from peripheral blood. The receptor set was obtained from a woman between 40 and 55 years old with acute or convalescent COVID-19.

The chain links TRBV3-1 (or the pseudogene TRBV3-2) to TRBJ1-6; no firm D call. Trimming stripped 2 bases from V and 7 bases from J, with 6 bases between. Germline V CDR1 and CDR2: LGHDT, YNNKEL (reference sequence). The length of the CDR3 is 13 residues. The CDR3 bases are TGTGCCAGCAGCCAATTCATCAATTCACCCCTCCACTTT. This sequence encodes CASSQFINSPLHF.

On this clone itself: Germline is not matched at one junction end, which may reflect a read error. This chain uses TRBV20-1 with TRBJ1-1, with D hard to call. Per germline, CDR1 DFQATT and CDR2 SNEGSKA (reference sequence). The length of the CDR3 is 11 residues. CDR3 in amino acids: CSARGLTEAFF. As DNA, the CDR3 is TGCAGTGCGAGAGGACTTACTGAAGCTTTCTTT.

V is TRBV2 and J is TRBJ1-2; D ambiguous. Germline CDR1 and CDR2: SNHLY and FYNNEI. This CDR3 contains 13 residues. Trimming cost V 3 bases and J 8 bases, with 13 bases left between them. CDR3 DNA sequence: TGTGCCAGCAGTGACGGCAGGATTGACGGCTACACCTTC. Its translation is CASSDGRIDGYTF.

J is TRBJ2-2 and V is TRBV5-1; TRBD2 matches at 9 bases. The CDR3 runs to 16 residues. From germline, CDR1 is SGHRS and CDR2 YFSETQ. V shed 3 bases, J shed 4 bases, and the junction held 7 bases outside the gene matches. The CDR3 nucleotides read TGCGCCAGCAGCTACAGAGCGGGGGGCCCCACCGGGGAGCTGTTTTTT. This translates into CASSYRAGGPTGELFF.

About this clone: This specimen includes other DNA sequences encoding the same CDR3. The chain couples TRBV28 to TRBJ1-2, with TRBD1 matching over 9 bases. J gave up 0 bases and V 8 bases, and 1 base lay outside the gene matches. Germline V gene data show CDR1 as MDHEN and CDR2 as SYDVKM. This CDR3 contains 13 residues. The CDR3 DNA is TGTGCCAGCCGGGACAGGGCTAACTATGGCTACACCTTC. This translates into CASRDRANYGYTF.

The rearrangement uses TRBV5-5 and TRBJ2-5; 11 bases are a match to TRBD1. This CDR3 is 18 amino acids long. Per germline, CDR1 SGHKS and CDR2 YYEKEE (reference sequence). With V trimmed by 2 bases and J by 4 bases, 13 bases remained unmatched. This CDR3 reads CASSFPYRFGTGGETQYF. Here the CDR3 DNA reads TGTGCCAGCAGCTTTCCTTATCGGTTCGGGACAGGGGGAGAGACCCAGTACTTC. Complete variable domain (other parts from reference TRBV5-5 and TRBJ2-5): DAGVTQSPTHLIKTRGQQVTLRCSPISGHKSVSWYQQVLGQGPQFIFQYYEKEERGRGNFPDRFSARQFPNYSSELNVNALLLGDSALYLCASSFPYRFGTGGETQYFGPGTRLLVL.

This chain connects TRBV19 to TRBJ1-5; D not resolved. V lost 3 bases and J 6 bases, leaving 9 bases between the germline ends. Looked up from germline, CDR1 is LNHDA and CDR2 is SQIVND (reference sequence). The CDR3 length is 13 residues. CDR3: CASSIGSGQPQHF. CDR3 nucleotide sequence: TGTGCCAGTAGTATTGGGTCGGGTCAGCCCCAGCATTTT.

This chain uses TRBV14 with TRBJ2-2; weak D call: TRBD1 (5 bases). The CDR3 extends over 14 amino acids. V was pared by 3 bases and J by 7 bases, with 12 bases between. Germline lookup yields CDR1 SGHDN and CDR2 FVKESK. CDR3 nucleotides: TGTGCCAGCAGCCAGGGGCAGGGTTACGGGGAGCTGTTTTTT. Amino acids: CASSQGQGYGELFF.

The chain has TRBV19 and TRBJ1-2; D gene unclear. CDR1 is LNHDA, CDR2 SQIVND, per germline (reference sequence). This CDR3 contains 13 residues. The V gene lost 10 bases and the J gene lost 4 bases, with 16 bases spanning the gap. The CDR3 sequence: CATHTGYGYGYTF. The CDR3 DNA sequence: TGTGCCACCCACACGGGGTACGGCTATGGCTACACCTTC.

A remark on this clone: Other nucleotide sequences from this sample produce the same CDR3. The CDR3 spells CATSDGYGYTF. For the CDR3, the DNA is TGTGCCACCAGTGACGGGTATGGCTACACCTTC. The genes are TRBV24-1 and TRBJ1-2, with D uncertain. Germline V gene data show CDR1 as KGHDR and CDR2 as SFDVKD. The CDR3 extends over 11 amino acids. Deletions cut 4 bases from V and 5 bases from J, with 4 bases between.

The chain links TRBV7-8 to TRBJ1-2, with 9 bases that match TRBD1. V trimming: 2 bases; J trimming: 4 bases; junction bases outside the gene matches: 5. Germline CDR1 reads SGHVS; CDR2 reads FQNEAQ. This CDR3 region has 15 residues. The CDR3, as DNA: TGTGCCAGCAGCTTACCCGGGACAGGGTTCTATGGCTACACCTTC. Its protein is CASSLPGTGFYGYTF.

V and J are TRBV6-5 and TRBJ1-4; 7 bases agree with TRBD1. The CDR3 covers 14 residues. Germline CDR1 reads MNHEY; CDR2 reads SVGAGI. J was trimmed by 3 bases and V by 10 bases; bases with no gene match: 8. CDR3 coding DNA: TGTGCCACGGGGGACAGTCAAGCTAATGAAAAACTGTTTTTT. Amino acid sequence: CATGDSQANEKLFF.

The V call is TRBV7-2, the J call TRBJ2-1; D possibly corresponds to TRBD1 (6 bases). Germline CDR1 and CDR2: SGHTA and FQGNSA. Between the trimmed V and J ends, which lost 5 bases and 6 bases, there was a span of 14 bases. The CDR3 has 14 amino acids. CDR3 loop: CASSPKLGGNEQFF. DNA for the CDR3: TGTGCCAGCAGCCCAAAGTTAGGGGGCAATGAGCAGTTCTTC.

The V call is TRBV7-3, the J call TRBJ2-3, with D perhaps TRBD2 (5 bases). CDR1 SGHTA and CDR2 FQGTGA come from the germline V gene. V was trimmed by 1 base and J by 7 bases, leaving 12 bases between them. CDR3 length: 14 residues. The chain's CDR3 is CASSLRGDWNTQYF. The CDR3 DNA reads as TGTGCCAGCAGCTTAAGGGGAGACTGGAATACGCAGTATTTT.

The rearrangement links TRBV27 to TRBJ1-2; 12 bases align to TRBD1. Germline trimming cut 3 bases from V and 8 bases from J; bases unmatched to any gene: 10. This CDR3 is built from 16 residues. Germline loops: CDR1 MNHEY, CDR2 SMNVEV (reference sequence). The chain's CDR3 is CASSFRPGQGAEGYTF. The DNA for the CDR3 is TGTGCCAGCAGTTTTAGACCGGGACAGGGGGCCGAGGGCTACACCTTC.

This clone was observed once. The chain joins TRBV9 to TRBJ1-6, with TRBD1 as a possible D gene (6 bases). Germline V gene data show CDR1 as SGDLS and CDR2 as YYNGEE. V shed 5 bases and J shed 1 base, with 19 bases lying between them. The CDR3 totals 18 residues. The chain's CDR3 is CASSENTGSGSYNSPLHF. For the CDR3, the DNA is TGTGCCAGCAGTGAAAATACAGGGTCGGGGTCCTATAATTCACCCCTCCACTTT.

This clone was counted a few times. The chain employs TRBV25-1 and TRBJ2-6; 10 bases are shared with TRBD1. Losses at the gene ends were 6 bases for V and 1 base for J; bases not matched to a gene: 6. Germline loops: CDR1 MGHDK, CDR2 SYGVNS. The length of the CDR3 is 17 residues. Written as DNA, the CDR3 is TGTGCCAGCAGCGGATGGACAGGGGGATCTGGGGCCAACGTCCTGACTTTC. Protein product: CASSGWTGGSGANVLTF.

This chain uses TRBV5-6 with TRBJ1-5; 8 nucleotides line up with TRBD1. Germline-derived CDR1 and CDR2 are SGHDT and YYEEEE. Losses at the gene ends were 2 bases for V and 10 bases for J; bases not matched to a gene: 2. The CDR3 covers 12 residues. CDR3 protein: CASSLQGGPQHF. CDR3 sequence (DNA): TGTGCCAGCAGCTTACAGGGGGGACCCCAGCATTTT.

The chain links TRBV2 to TRBJ1-5, with D tentatively TRBD1 (5 bases). This CDR3 is built from 15 residues. V was trimmed by 3 bases and J by 4 bases, leaving 13 bases between them. Germline V CDR1 and CDR2: SNHLY, FYNNEI. This CDR3 reads CASSDTAGYNQPQHF. CDR3 in DNA: TGTGCCAGCAGTGACACGGCAGGGTATAATCAGCCCCAGCATTTT.

V usage is TRBV5-4 and J usage is TRBJ1-1, with TRBD1 identical over 10 bases. Per the germline V gene, CDR1 is SGHNT and CDR2 is YYREEE (reference sequence). The V segment lost 3 bases and the J segment 9 bases; nucleotides outside the gene matches: 11. The CDR3 length is 15 residues. Here the CDR3 DNA reads TGTGCCAGCAGCTCTCAGGGACAGGGGAGAGAAAAAGCTTTCTTT. Its translation is CASSSQGQGREKAFF.

The chain couples TRBV6-5 to TRBJ1-2; 9 bases line up with TRBD1. The germline V gene encodes CDR1 MNHEY and CDR2 SVGAGI. Unmatched junction bases numbered 6, after V lost 2 bases and J lost 8 bases. CDR3 length: 14 residues. The CDR3 DNA reads as TGTGCCAGCAGTTACGGGGACAGGGTTAAAGGCTACACCTTC. Protein product: CASSYGDRVKGYTF.